This TCR beta chain emerged from a study of shared clonotypes between healthy human individuals. Study in general: Donor composition was a couple of women and a few men, aged 18 to 49.

Naive CD8 cells, CD45RO-negative and positively selected for CCR7, excluded terminally differentiated effector memory CD45RA+ cells. This CDR3 is built from 14 residues. With V trimmed by 6 bases and J by 1 base, 6 bases remained unmatched. Germline values: CDR1 MNHEY, CDR2 SMNVEV (reference sequence). When replicate PCRs were run on sorted subsets, they used around 200 ng DNA, 30,000 to 35,000 T cell genomes. Some clones are missing from TCRdb's copy, which holds only in-frame ones; the method was immunoSEQ multiplex PCR. The table includes hundreds of thousands of clones, 92% detected once. Sample: naive CD8+ T cells sorted from blood. This receptor was obtained from a man aged 25 to 40 in good health. This chain joins TRBV27 and TRBJ2-7; 7 positions agree with TRBD2. The DNA of the CDR3 is TGTGCCAGCAGAAATGAAGCGGGATCCTACGAGCAGTACTTC. Translation: CASRNEAGSYEQYF.